The rows below give T cell receptor beta chains drawn from one sample of a study of radiotherapy plus CTLA-4 blockade in lung cancer. Sequenced by immunoSEQ multiplex PCR; TCRdb stores in-frame clones only, minus some. The data hold about 49,000 clones, with around 84% observed a single time. Specimen: peripheral blood, collected from a patient treated with radiotherapy plus ipilimumab. Receptor source: a human donor with non-small cell lung cancer whose response to radiotherapy plus ipilimumab could not be evaluated. The CDR3 runs from the conserved cysteine through the conserved F or W. A D gene is named only where the DNA matches it firmly. Not all rows give a size; the values are once, few, many and, for expanded clones, a class.

- TRBJ1-5 TRBV28 TRBD1 TGTGCCAGCAGTCCCCGCAGGGGGCGGAATCAGCCCCAGCATTTT CASSPRRGRNQPQHF
- TRBJ1-4 TRBV7-3 - TGTGCCAGCAGCTTGGGGGGGGGAAGAGGAGAAAAACTGTTTTTT CASSLGGGRGEKLFF
- TRBJ1-3 TRBV18 - TGTGCCAGCTCACCGGGGGGGCATGGAAACACCATATATTTT CASSPGGHGNTIYF
- TRBJ2-7 TRBV11-2 TRBD1 TGTGCCAGCAGCCCCACCGGGACAGGACCCAACGAGCAGTACTTC CASSPTGTGPNEQYF
- TRBJ2-2 TRBV27 - TGTGCCAGCCGGATGACAAACGGGGAGCTGTTTTTT CASRMTNGELFF
- TRBJ2-3 TRBV15 TRBD2 TGTGCCACCAGCTCGACCGTCGGACTAGGTACAGATACGCAGTATTTT CATSSTVGLGTDTQYF
- TRBJ1-2 TRBV14 - TGTGCCAGCAGCCTCAGAAGGGGTTGGAGTTCCTCCTACACCTTC CASSLRRGWSSSYTF
- TRBJ2-1 TRBV10-3 TRBD1 TGTGCCATCAGGTTCCGGGACAGCGATGAGCAGTTCTTC CAIRFRDSDEQFF
- TRBJ2-5 TRBV7-9 TRBD2 TGTGCCAGCAGCCTATACGGTCTAGCGGGACAAGAGACCCAGTACTTC CASSLYGLAGQETQYF
- TRBJ2-7 TRBV5-1 TRBD2 TGCGCCAGCATGGAGGGAGGGGCGGTAAACGAGCAGTACTTC CASMEGGAVNEQYF
- TRBJ2-3 TRBV30 TRBD2 TGTGCCTGGAATGGGAGACTAGCGAATACAGATACGCAGTATTTT CAWNGRLANTDTQYF
- TRBJ1-2 TRBV5-6 - TGTGCCAGCAGCGCTGTGTGGGGGGTCAGATCTAACTATGGCTACACCTTC CASSAVWGVRSNYGYTF
- TRBJ2-5 TRBV4-1 TRBD1 TGCGCCAGCAGCCAATTCTCCGGGACAGGGGGGGAGACCCAGTACTTC CASSQFSGTGGETQYF
- TRBJ2-7 TRBV7-9 TRBD2 TGTGCCAGCAGCTTAGACGGTCAGCGGGGGGACGAGCAGTACTTC CASSLDGQRGDEQYF
- TRBJ2-3 TRBV7-9 TRBD2 TGTGCCAGCAGCCCGTCGTTTGTAGCGGGGTCAGATACGCAGTATTTT CASSPSFVAGSDTQYF
- TRBJ1-2 TRBV15 - TGTGCCACCACCCCGGGGGGGGAATTCTATGGTTACACCTTC CATTPGGEFYGYTF
- TRBJ1-3 TRBV6-5 - TGTGCCAGCAGTTACGGTCAGGGAGGCGGAAACACCATATATTTT CASSYGQGGGNTIYF
- TRBJ2-1 TRBV11-2 TRBD2 TGTGCCAGCAGTCCAGCGGGGAGCAGGTATGAGCAGTTCTTC CASSPAGSRYEQFF
- TRBJ1-1 TRBV6-1 TRBD1 TGTGCCAGCATTAAGACAGGGGGCCCTGAAGCTTTCTTT CASIKTGGPEAFF
- TRBJ1-1 TRBV28 TRBD1 TGTGCCAGCAGTTCCCCTCGTGGGACAGGGGGTGCTGAAGCTTTCTTT CASSSPRGTGGAEAFF
- TRBJ1-1 TRBV10-3 - TGTGCCATCAGTTTACAGGGACGAACTGAAGCTTTCTTT CAISLQGRTEAFF
- TRBJ2-7 TRBV27 - TGTGCCAGCGGGAGCGGGTTCTCCTACGAGCAGTACTTC CASGSGFSYEQYF
once TRBJ2-3 TRBV2 TRBD2 TGTGCCAGCAGACTAACGACTAGCGGGACTAGCACAGATACGCAGTATTTT CASRLTTSGTSTDTQYF
- TRBJ2-7 TRBV18 - TGTGCCAGCTCACCAAGCTACGGGATGATGGACGAGCAGTACTTC CASSPSYGMMDEQYF
- TRBJ2-2 TRBV25-1 - TGTGCCAGCAGTCGGACTCCCGGGGAGCTGTTTTTT CASSRTPGELFF
- TRBJ2-4 TRBV10-3 - TGTGCCATCAGGGAACAGGGAAACAAAAACATTCAGTACTTC CAIREQGNKNIQYF
- TRBJ2-1 TRBV7-9 - TGTGCCAGCAGCTTAGATTCGTACAATGAGCAGTTCTTC CASSLDSYNEQFF
- TRBJ2-1 TRBV28 - TGTGCCAGCAGATCCGTAGCCGGGGATGAGCAGTTCTTC CASRSVAGDEQFF
- TRBJ2-1 TRBV5-4 - TGTGCCAGCAGCTTAAAGTCAGGGACCTACAATGAGCAGTTCTTC CASSLKSGTYNEQFF
once TRBJ2-3 TRBV4-2 TRBD2 TGTGCCAGCAGCCAAGATTGGGCAGTGACTAGCGGCACGCAGTATTTT CASSQDWAVTSGTQYF
- TRBJ2-7 TRBV10-3 TRBD1 TGTGCCATCAGCCCGGACAGGGATCGCGAGCAGTACTTC CAISPDRDREQYF
- TRBJ2-7 TRBV6-5 TRBD2 TGTGCCAGCAGTCCCCCCGGGATAGCGGGTCGGGAGCAGTACTTC CASSPPGIAGREQYF
- TRBJ2-6 TRBV4-1 TRBD2 TGCGCCAGCAGCAACCCTAGCGGGCTGAGCTCTGGGGCCAACGTCCTGACTTTC CASSNPSGLSSGANVLTF
- TRBJ2-3 TRBV7-2 TRBD2 TGTGCCAGCAGCTTAGTAGCGGGAGCCCCAGATACGCAGTATTTT CASSLVAGAPDTQYF
- TRBJ2-1 TRBV4-3 TRBD2 TGCGCCAGCAGCCAAGAAGCTCTAGCGGGAGACCATGAGCAGTTCTTC CASSQEALAGDHEQFF
- TRBJ2-1 TRBV19 - TGTGCCAGTAGTATAGTCTGGGACAAAGGAATTTCAAGGGGTACTTACAATGAGCAGTTCTTC CASSIVWDKGISRGTYNEQFF
- TRBJ2-7 TRBV7-9 - TGTGCCAGCAGCGGAGACCGCTACGAGCAGTACTTC CASSGDRYEQYF
- TRBJ1-5 TRBV19 - TGTGCCAGTAGTTCCGACAGCTATAGCAATCAGCCCCAGCATTTT CASSSDSYSNQPQHF
- TRBJ2-2 TRBV10-3 - TGTGCCATCAGTGAGTCGCCGGGGAGTCCCGGGGAGCTGTTTTTT CAISESPGSPGELFF
- TRBJ2-5 TRBV4-1 - TGCGCCAGCAGCCAAGTGTTCCAGGAAGAGACCCAGTACTTC CASSQVFQEETQYF
few TRBJ2-7 TRBV4-3 - TGCGCCAGCAGCCAGTTTGGGGGCCCCTACGAGCAGTACTTC CASSQFGGPYEQYF
- TRBJ2-2 TRBV9 - TGTGCCAGCAGCGTAAGCGGGACAGGGAACACCGGGGAGCTGTTTTTT CASSVSGTGNTGELFF
- TRBJ2-5 TRBV7-7 - TGTGCTAGCAGCGCCCTCCCAGCGGGCCAAGAGACCCAGTACTTC CASSALPAGQETQYF
once TRBJ2-7 TRBV27 - TGTGCCAGCAGTTTATCTTTACTTAAGAGCACCTACGAGCAGTACTTC CASSLSLLKSTYEQYF
- TRBJ1-3 TRBV5-1 - TGCGCCAGCAGCTTACAGGGCTCTGGAAACACCATATATTTT CASSLQGSGNTIYF
- TRBJ1-1 TRBV4-3 TRBD1 TGCGCCAGCAGCCAAGATCGGACAGGGATGAACACTGAAGCTTTCTTT CASSQDRTGMNTEAFF